These T cell receptor beta chains were read from a single sample in a study of early T cells in non-severe SARS-CoV-2 infection. TCRdb itself ran the 5' RACE reads through MiXCR, one entry per CDR3 protein. The sample includes approximately 70,000 distinct CDR3 sequences, about 4.6% of them seen just once. The material was whole blood, obtained at baseline. The source of these receptors is an adult who was a healthcare worker with PCR-confirmed SARS-CoV-2 infection or an uninfected control (not recorded which). The donor label of this sample is uncertain. Each CDR3 is given with its conserved first and last residue. A D gene is named only where the DNA matches it firmly.

>TRBD1|TRBJ1-2|TRBV9
CASSAVRDRFSYGYTF
>TRBD1|TRBJ1-4|TRBV28
CASIASGGLSEKLFF
>NA|TRBJ2-7|TRBV11-2
CASSLERGLSYEQYF
>TRBD2|TRBJ2-5|TRBV29-1
CSVAAGTSGAAKTQYF
>NA|TRBJ2-7|TRBV18
CASSPGQGESYEQYF
>NA|TRBJ1-1|TRBV7-2
CASSLEKYTEAFF
>TRBD1|TRBJ1-1|TRBV7-2
CASSSSGTGGLNTEAFF
>TRBD1|TRBJ1-1|TRBV7-2
CASSFQQGRRAEAFF
>TRBD1|TRBJ1-5|TRBV2
CASITDRANQPQHF
>NA|TRBJ2-7|TRBV7-9
CASSSGAQGRHEQYF
>TRBD1|TRBJ2-7|TRBV14
CASSQADRVGKGQYF
>NA|TRBJ1-1|TRBV7-2
CASSSRHRPWNTEAFF
>TRBD1|TRBJ2-1|TRBV9
CASSVEGQGWNEQFF
>TRBD1|TRBJ2-5|TRBV7-7
CASSRDRGSQETQYF
>TRBD1|TRBJ2-2|TRBV10-3
CAIKERDSNTGELFF
>NA|TRBJ2-5|TRBV6-1
CASSAGTSKARGTQYF
>NA|TRBJ2-1|TRBV15
CATSVRLGRYNEQFF
>TRBD1|TRBJ2-5|TRBV20-1
CSAREGQGVQETQYF
>TRBD1|TRBJ2-1|TRBV6-5
CASKSTGEPYNEQFF
>TRBD1|TRBJ1-5|TRBV19
CASSPGQGIQPQHF
>NA|TRBJ1-5|TRBV19
CASTPFRAVGNQPQHF
>NA|TRBJ1-6|TRBV6-1
CASSRRGSSYNSPLHF
>NA|TRBJ2-4|TRBV5-6
CASSRLGDGKNIQYF
>NA|TRBJ2-3|TRBV7-9
CASSSSTDTQYF
>TRBD1|TRBJ2-5|TRBV19
CASIGDSLQETQYF